Below are 8 T cell receptor beta chains sequenced from a single sample in a study of response to subunit inactivated influenza vaccine. TCRdb itself ran the RT-PCR reads through MiXCR, one entry per CDR3 protein. The sample lists roughly 780,000 distinct CDR3 sequences, about 18% occurring once. The input for sequencing was PBMCs from blood, taken more than 4 days after vaccination. All receptors come from a man aged 45-65 years who received an inactivated influenza vaccine.

This clonotype has a handful of counts. The gene calls are TRBV7-3 and TRBJ2-3, with 11 bases fitting TRBD2. V lost 1 base, J lost 3 bases, and 6 bases stayed unmatched. Germline CDR1 and CDR2: SGHTA and FQGTGA. The CDR3 loop spans 17 amino acids. The CDR3 is CASSLRGLAGGTDTQYF. The CDR3 region has the DNA TGTGCCAGCAGCTTAAGGGGGCTAGCGGGAGGAACAGATACGCAGTATTTT.

This clonotype was counted only a few times. This sequence joins TRBV13 and TRBJ2-1, with D hard to call. V was clipped by 4 bases and J by 6 bases, with 19 bases between them. The CDR3 contains 16 residues. Germline lookup yields CDR1 PRHDT and CDR2 FYEKMQ (reference sequence). CDR3 coding DNA: TGTGCCAGCAGCTCGTCACCGGGCTCGAAGGGCAATGAGCAGTTCTTC. Translating it yields CASSSSPGSKGNEQFF.

This clonotype showed up just once. One junction end does not reproduce the germline sequence, and a read error may be involved. The chain combines TRBV2 with TRBJ2-1; 10 bases agree with TRBD2. The germline V gene has CDR1 SNHLY and CDR2 FYNNEI. The length of the CDR3 is 17 residues. Here the CDR3 reads CACSLSPSGRRYNEQFF. CDR3 DNA: TGTGCCTGCAGTTTATCTCCTAGCGGGAGAAGATACAATGAGCAGTTCTTC.

This clonotype was seen at least ten times. The V call is TRBV7-3, the J call TRBJ2-1; no clear D. Per the germline V gene, CDR1 is SGHTA and CDR2 is FQGTGA. Trimming cost V 2 bases and J 10 bases, with 12 bases left between them. The CDR3 contains 13 residues. The CDR3 loop is CASSLGSQGEQFF. The CDR3 nucleotides are TGTGCCAGCAGCTTAGGAAGCCAAGGGGAGCAGTTCTTC. Supplemented by reference TRBV7-3 and TRBJ2-1, the full variable domain reads GAGVSQTPSNKVTEKGKYVELRCDPISGHTALYWYRQSLGQGPEFLIYFQGTGAADDSGLPNDRFFAVRPEGSVSTLKIQRTERGDSAVYLCASSLGSQGEQFFGPGTRLTVL.

The chain combines TRBV6-5 with TRBJ1-1; unclear D gene. The CDR3 consists of 16 residues. V was clipped by 0 bases and J by 0 bases, with 11 bases between them. CDR1 and CDR2 from the germline V gene are MNHEY and SVGAGI. For the CDR3, the DNA is TGTGCCAGCAGTTACTCGTATTACCGTATGAACACTGAAGCTTTCTTT. It specifies CASSYSYYRMNTEAFF.

The V and J genes are TRBV9 and TRBJ2-1; D is uncertain. Germline CDR1 reads SGDLS; CDR2 reads YYNGEE. Trimming took off 3 bases at V and 0 bases at J, with 7 bases between the two ends. CDR3 length: 14 amino acids. The CDR3 reads CASSERSSYNEQFF. The CDR3 DNA reads TGTGCCAGCAGCGAAAGGTCCTCCTACAATGAGCAGTTCTTC.

The V and J genes are TRBV10-2 and TRBJ2-1; TRBD2 agrees at 10 bases. The CDR3 runs 16 residues. The J segment lost 7 bases and the V segment lost 4 bases, leaving 10 bases of the junction unmatched. From germline, CDR1 is WSHSY and CDR2 SAAADI. The CDR3 DNA sequence: TGCGCCAGCAGTGTCGAGGGTAGCGGGGGGTCTAATGAGCAGTTCTTC. It codes for CASSVEGSGGSNEQFF.

V and J are TRBV20-1 and TRBJ1-2, with 10 bases fitting TRBD1. The CDR3 loop spans 14 amino acids. Germline V lookup: CDR1 DFQATT, CDR2 SNEGSKA (reference sequence). V was clipped by 6 bases and J by 6 bases; unmatched bases: 10. CDR3 region: CSAATRDRGDGYTF. CDR3 bases: TGCAGTGCCGCCACCCGGGACAGGGGCGATGGCTACACCTTC.